These 22 T cell receptor beta chains were all obtained from the same sample, sequenced in a study of cytomegalovirus exposure and HLA in healthy donors. The table came from immunoSEQ multiplex PCR; TCRdb's copy has only in-frame clones and leaves some out. The table shows roughly 95,000 clones, with around 84% occurring only once. The sample taken for sequencing was PBMCs. Source of these receptors: a man aged 18 to 29 in good health and CMV-seropositive.

The rearrangement links TRBV28 to TRBJ2-1, with 8 nucleotides matching TRBD1. There are 15 residues in the CDR3. The V and J ends lost 7 bases and 4 bases, in that order; junction bases with no gene match: 9. The germline CDR1 and CDR2 sequences are MDHEN and SYDVKM. CDR3 DNA: TGTGCCAGCATCGCGACAGGGGATTGGTACAATGAGCAGTTCTTC. Translation: CASIATGDWYNEQFF.

The genes are TRBV2 and TRBJ2-1; no clear D gene. The germline gives CDR1 SNHLY, CDR2 FYNNEI. V lost 10 bases, J lost 6 bases, and 19 bases lay in between. The CDR3 extends over 14 amino acids. CDR3: CATQKEVFVNEQFF. The CDR3 DNA reads TGTGCCACCCAGAAAGAGGTTTTCGTCAATGAGCAGTTCTTC.

The chain carries TRBV5-6 and TRBJ1-1; possible D gene TRBD1, 6 bases. The CDR3 has 16 amino acids. The germline CDR1 and CDR2 sequences are SGHDT and YYEEEE. V was trimmed by 3 bases and J by 4 bases, leaving 19 bases between them. CDR3 amino acids: CASSWGQTGTSTEAFF. CDR3 bases: TGTGCCAGCAGCTGGGGCCAGACAGGAACGAGCACTGAAGCTTTCTTT.

The chain links TRBV27 to TRBJ1-5; possible D gene TRBD1, 6 bases. The CDR3 runs 15 residues. V lost 2 bases to trimming and J lost 7 bases, with 15 bases between them. Germline CDR1 and CDR2: MNHEY and SMNVEV (reference sequence). The DNA for the CDR3 is TGTGCCAGCAGTTTAATGGGGGCCAAATTGCAGCCCCAGCATTTT. It translates to CASSLMGAKLQPQHF.

This chain joins TRBV30 and TRBJ1-5, with TRBD1 identical over 9 bases. The germline CDR1 and CDR2 sequences are GTSNPN and SVGIG (reference sequence). Trimming took 2 bases from V and 4 from J; bases not matched to a gene: 3. CDR3 length: 14 amino acids. CDR3 protein: CAWSTTGGNQPQHF. The CDR3, as DNA: TGTGCCTGGAGTACGACAGGGGGAAATCAGCCCCAGCATTTT.

The rearrangement links TRBV11-2 to TRBJ2-7; a weak D match, TRBD1 (5 bases). The CDR3 is 16 amino acids. The germline V and J ends were trimmed by 2 bases and 4 bases, with 18 bases remaining between them. Germline lookup yields CDR1 SGHAT and CDR2 FQNNGV. The CDR3 bases are TGTGCCAGCAGCTTAAGCCCGACAGATAGGGGTTACGAGCAGTACTTC. Encoded protein: CASSLSPTDRGYEQYF.

This chain joins TRBV19 and TRBJ1-3; D is unresolved. Trimming removed 3 bases at V and 0 bases at J, with 9 bases between. This CDR3 comprises 15 residues. The V gene's germline CDR1 is LNHDA and CDR2 SQIVND (reference sequence). In DNA form, the CDR3 reads TGTGCCAGTAGTATCAGTCGACTCTCTGGAAACACCATATATTTT. Protein: CASSISRLSGNTIYF. Using reference TRBV19 and TRBJ1-3 for the parts outside the CDR3, the full variable domain is DGGITQSPKYLFRKEGQNVTLSCEQNLNHDAMYWYRQDPGQGLRLIYYSQIVNDFQKGDIAEGYSVSREKKESFPLTVTSAQKNPTAFYLCASSISRLSGNTIYFGEGSWLTVV.

The J gene is TRBJ1-2, the V gene TRBV7-9; D might be TRBD1 (6 bases). Trimming took 4 bases from V and 8 from J, leaving 17 bases between them. Per germline, CDR1 SEHNR and CDR2 FQNEAQ (reference sequence). This CDR3 has 14 residues. In nucleotides, the CDR3 is TGTGCCAGCAGCTCAGACGGGGGGGGCCTCGGCTACACCTTC. The encoded protein is CASSSDGGGLGYTF.

This sequence joins TRBV7-3 and TRBJ2-5; D is ambiguous. This CDR3 comprises 15 residues. CDR1 and CDR2 (germline): SGHTA, FQGTGA. Trimming stripped 0 bases from V and 1 base from J, with 9 bases between. CDR3 loop: CASSLTSTAQETQYF. The DNA for the CDR3 is TGTGCCAGCAGCTTAACGAGTACAGCCCAAGAGACCCAGTACTTC.

This sequence joins TRBV10-2 and TRBJ1-5; D gene uncertain. The CDR3 loop spans 13 amino acids. Trimming took off 6 bases at V and 2 bases at J, with 8 bases between the two ends. Germline CDR1 and CDR2: WSHSY and SAAADI. CDR3: CASSVERNQPQHF. The CDR3 bases are TGCGCCAGCAGCGTAGAACGCAATCAGCCCCAGCATTTT.

V is TRBV2 and J is TRBJ1-5; no definite D call. Trimming removed 6 bases from V and 0 bases from J, with 12 bases in between. The germline gives CDR1 SNHLY, CDR2 FYNNEI. This CDR3 is 15 amino acids long. CDR3 bases: TGTGCCAGCAGCGGTGATGACTTTAGCAATCAGCCCCAGCATTTT. It encodes CASSGDDFSNQPQHF.

The chain has TRBV27 and TRBJ2-1; tentatively, D is TRBD1 (6 bases). This CDR3 region has 12 residues. Germline-derived CDR1 and CDR2 are MNHEY and SMNVEV (reference sequence). The V end lost 9 bases, the J end lost 7 bases, and 13 bases lay between the germline ends. The CDR3 loop reads CASRRGRNEQFF. For the CDR3, the DNA is TGTGCCAGTCGCAGGGGCAGGAATGAGCAGTTCTTC.

V and J are TRBV30 and TRBJ2-4, with a tentative D call TRBD2 (5 bases). CDR3 length equals 15 residues. Trimming took 1 base from V and 1 from J, leaving 11 bases between them. The germline V gene encodes CDR1 GTSNPN and CDR2 SVGIG (reference sequence). The CDR3 loop reads CAWSALGLAKNIQYF. The CDR3 DNA reads as TGTGCCTGGAGTGCCCTAGGACTGGCCAAAAACATTCAGTACTTC.

The chain uses TRBV5-1 and TRBJ2-1; 8 bases are shared with TRBD2. The trim removed 6 bases at V and 9 bases at J, leaving 11 bases unmatched. CDR1 and CDR2 from the germline V gene are SGHRS and YFSETQ. The CDR3 covers 14 residues. CDR3 nucleotide sequence: TGCGCCAGCAACGGGGGGGATACTGGAGCTGAGCAGTTCTTC. This sequence encodes CASNGGDTGAEQFF.

The chain couples TRBV5-4 to TRBJ2-2, with D possibly being TRBD2 (5 bases). The ends were cut back, 1 base at V and 1 base at J, with 11 bases in the middle. The CDR3 contains 16 residues. Germline V gives CDR1 SGHNT, CDR2 YYREEE (reference sequence). CDR3 coding DNA: TGTGCCAGCAGCTTGCGGCGGGCCGAGAACACCGGGGAGCTGTTTTTT. It is translated as CASSLRRAENTGELFF.

The gene calls are TRBV28 and TRBJ2-4; TRBD1 might be the D (6 bases). The V end was cut by 3 bases, the J end by 4 bases, with 16 bases between. The CDR3 is made up of 16 amino acids. The germline gives CDR1 MDHEN, CDR2 SYDVKM. CDR3: CASSLYRVATKNIQYF. In DNA, the CDR3 is TGTGCCAGCAGTTTGTACAGGGTAGCCACGAAAAACATTCAGTACTTC.

The chain carries TRBV19 and TRBJ1-5, with D uncertain. Germline V gene lookup returns CDR1 LNHDA and CDR2 SQIVND (reference sequence). V was shortened by 6 bases and J by 6 bases, with 9 bases between the two germline ends. The length of the CDR3 is 12 residues. DNA for the CDR3: TGTGCCAGTAGCTTAGAGCCTCAGCCCCAGCATTTT. As protein: CASSLEPQPQHF.

The rearrangement joins TRBV7-6 to TRBJ2-7, with D tentatively TRBD2 (6 bases). CDR3 length equals 13 residues. V lost 6 bases to trimming and J lost 3 bases, with 12 bases between them. From germline, CDR1 is SGHVS and CDR2 FNYEAQ. CDR3 coding DNA: TGTGCCAGCAGTTCCGGGAGCAACTACGAGCAGTACTTC. Encoded protein: CASSSGSNYEQYF.

The J gene is TRBJ2-1, the V gene TRBV7-9, with a tentative D call TRBD1 (6 bases). The V end lost 8 bases, the J end lost 0 bases, and 11 bases lay between the germline ends. The CDR3 covers 14 residues. Germline lookup yields CDR1 SEHNR and CDR2 FQNEAQ (reference sequence). In DNA form, the CDR3 reads TGTGCCAGCCAACAGGGCCGCTCCTACAATGAGCAGTTCTTC. It encodes CASQQGRSYNEQFF.

This clone was recorded once. The rearrangement links TRBV23-1 to TRBJ2-1, with 7 positions matching TRBD1. TRBV23-1 counts as an open reading frame of uncertain function. V trimming: 4 bases; J trimming: 1 base; junction bases outside the gene matches: 7. The CDR3 length is 16 residues. CDR3 coding DNA: TGCGCCAGCAGTCGGTTCCCGACAGGGTCCTACAATGAGCAGTTCTTC. Translated: CASSRFPTGSYNEQFF.

This chain connects TRBV7-8 to TRBJ1-1; 11 bases map to TRBD1. The CDR3 has 14 residues. J was trimmed by 5 bases and V by 6 bases; bases with no gene match: 5. Germline values: CDR1 SGHVS, CDR2 FQNEAQ. The CDR3 is CASRFGQGATEAFF. CDR3 sequence (DNA): TGTGCCAGCAGGTTTGGACAGGGGGCGACTGAAGCTTTCTTT. The full variable domain, rest sourced from reference TRBV7-8 and TRBJ1-1, is GAGVSQSPRYKVAKRGQDVALRCDPISGHVSLFWYQQALGQGPEFLTYFQNEAQLDKSGLPSDRFFAERPEGSVSTLKIQRTQQEDSAVYLCASRFGQGATEAFFGQGTRLTVV.

The CDR3 sequence is CSVSSSMSHEQYF. For the CDR3, the DNA is TGCAGCGTTAGCTCTAGCATGTCCCACGAGCAGTACTTC. This chain connects TRBV29-1 to TRBJ2-7; D is perhaps TRBD2 (5 bases). The V end lost 5 bases, the J end lost 5 bases, and 16 bases lay between the germline ends. Germline assignment: CDR1 SQVTM and CDR2 ANQGSEA. The CDR3 covers 13 residues.